Included here is one T cell receptor beta chain sequence, with context. This CDR3 is built from 12 residues. V lost 5 bases and J lost 6; bases outside the gene matches: 1. Germline CDR1 reads SGHVS; CDR2 reads FQNEAQ. This record comes from a study of control samples from healthy donors and cancer patients. The table came from immunoSEQ multiplex PCR; TCRdb's copy has only in-frame clones and leaves some out. The table includes some 65,000 clones, roughly 82% detected once. The sample taken for sequencing was PBMCs. The TCR was taken from a woman aged 50 to 65 with lung cancer. J is TRBJ1-2 and V is TRBV7-8; 9 nucleotides align to TRBD1. CDR3 sequence reads: CASSRDRDGYTF. The CDR3 nucleotides read TGTGCCAGCAGCCGGGACAGGGATGGCTACACCTTC.